This T cell receptor beta chain was sequenced for a study of T cells in Graves' hyperthyroidism and ophthalmopathy. Across the whole study: Peripheral blood specimens were obtained at initial diagnosis, prior to any treatment.

TCR beta CDR3 regions were amplified from RNA. Researchers ran a first-round RT-PCR on the TCR CDR3 using the HTBI primer set. One entry per CDR3 protein, called by TCRdb with MiXCR from the multiplex PCR reads. Seen here are a few hundred thousand distinct CDR3 sequences, about a sixth observed once, and the top ten hold 2.5% to 4%. Germline CDR1 and CDR2: SEHNR and FQNEAQ (reference sequence). The CDR3 loop spans 14 amino acids. V lost 5 bases and J lost 4, with 14 bases in between. This clonotype was observed at least ten times. Together with thyroid ultrasound, orbital computed tomography, serum thyroxine and TRAb, clinical symptoms were used for diagnoses.

The clonotype was recovered from a woman aged 35 to 49 with Graves' ophthalmopathy. The rearrangement links TRBV7-9 to TRBJ1-2; D gene ambiguous. The sequenced material came from blood. CDR3 nucleotides: TGTGCCAGCAGCCACCCGGACGGACTCTATGGCTACACCTTC. It encodes CASSHPDGLYGYTF.